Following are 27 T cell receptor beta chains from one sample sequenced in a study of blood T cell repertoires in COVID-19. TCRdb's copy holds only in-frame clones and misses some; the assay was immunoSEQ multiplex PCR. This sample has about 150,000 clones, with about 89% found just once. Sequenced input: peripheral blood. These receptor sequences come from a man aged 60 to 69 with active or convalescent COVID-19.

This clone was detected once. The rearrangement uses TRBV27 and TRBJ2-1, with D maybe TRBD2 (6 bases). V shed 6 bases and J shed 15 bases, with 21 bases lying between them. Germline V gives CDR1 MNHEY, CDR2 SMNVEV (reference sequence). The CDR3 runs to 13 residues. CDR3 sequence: CASSLGTGGGWFF. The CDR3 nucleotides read TGTGCCAGCAGCCTAGGGACTGGTGGGGGTTGGTTCTTC.

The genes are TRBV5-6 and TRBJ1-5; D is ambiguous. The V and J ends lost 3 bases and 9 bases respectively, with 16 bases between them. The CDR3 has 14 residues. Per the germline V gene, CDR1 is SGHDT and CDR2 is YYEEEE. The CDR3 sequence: CASSSWAVAGPQHF. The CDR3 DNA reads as TGTGCCAGCAGCTCGTGGGCCGTTGCGGGGCCCCAGCATTTT.

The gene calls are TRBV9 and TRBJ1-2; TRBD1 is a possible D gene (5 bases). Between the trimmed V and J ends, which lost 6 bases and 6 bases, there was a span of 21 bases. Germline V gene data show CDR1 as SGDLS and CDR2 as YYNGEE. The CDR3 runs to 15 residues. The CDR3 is CASTYPWGLGNGYTF. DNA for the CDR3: TGTGCCAGCACCTACCCCTGGGGACTGGGGAATGGCTACACCTTC.

DNA for the CDR3: TGTGCCAGCAGTTACATTCCAGGGGATTCACCCCTCCACTTT. It specifies CASSYIPGDSPLHF. This rearrangement joins TRBV6-5 to TRBJ1-6, with a possible D match to TRBD1 (6 bases). CDR3 length: 14 residues. CDR1 and CDR2 (germline): MNHEY, SVGAGI. V gave up 2 bases and J gave up 8 bases, with 10 bases separating them.

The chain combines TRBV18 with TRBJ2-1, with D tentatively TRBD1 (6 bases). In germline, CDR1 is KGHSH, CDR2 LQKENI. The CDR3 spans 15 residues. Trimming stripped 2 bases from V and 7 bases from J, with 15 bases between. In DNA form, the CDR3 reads TGTGCCAGCTCACCAGCGCAGGGGACGCGGAATGAGCAGTTCTTC. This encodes CASSPAQGTRNEQFF.

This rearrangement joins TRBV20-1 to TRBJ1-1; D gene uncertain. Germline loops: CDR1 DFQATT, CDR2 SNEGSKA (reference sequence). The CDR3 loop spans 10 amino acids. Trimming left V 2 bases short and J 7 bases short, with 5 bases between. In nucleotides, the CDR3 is TGCAGTGCTAGAAGCTTTGAAGCTTTCTTT. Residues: CSARSFEAFF.

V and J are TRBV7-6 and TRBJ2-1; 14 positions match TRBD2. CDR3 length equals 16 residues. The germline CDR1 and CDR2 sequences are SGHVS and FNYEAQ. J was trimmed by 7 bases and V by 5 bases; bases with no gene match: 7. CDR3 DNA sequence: TGTGCCAGCAGCCTGACTAGCGGGGGGGTAGGGAATGAGCAGTTCTTC. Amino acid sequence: CASSLTSGGVGNEQFF.

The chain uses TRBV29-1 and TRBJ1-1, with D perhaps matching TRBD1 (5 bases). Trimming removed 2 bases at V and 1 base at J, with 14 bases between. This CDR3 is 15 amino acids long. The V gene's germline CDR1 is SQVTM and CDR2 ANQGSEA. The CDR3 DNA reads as TGCAGCGTTGAATTAGGGCGACAGCAGAACACTGAAGCTTTCTTT. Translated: CSVELGRQQNTEAFF.

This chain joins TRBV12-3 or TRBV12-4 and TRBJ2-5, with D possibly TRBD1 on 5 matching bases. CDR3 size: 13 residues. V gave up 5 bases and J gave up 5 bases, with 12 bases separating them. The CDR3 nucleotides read TGTGCCAGCAGTGCAGGGTCCCAGGAGACCCAGTACTTC. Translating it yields CASSAGSQETQYF.

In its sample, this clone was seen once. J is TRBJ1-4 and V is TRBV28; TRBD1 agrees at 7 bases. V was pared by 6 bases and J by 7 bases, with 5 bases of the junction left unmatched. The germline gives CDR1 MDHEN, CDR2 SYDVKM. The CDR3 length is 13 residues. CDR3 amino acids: CASRLTGSEKLFF. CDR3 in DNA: TGTGCCAGCAGGCTGACAGGGAGTGAAAAACTGTTTTTT. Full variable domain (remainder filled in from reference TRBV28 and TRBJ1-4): DVKVTQSSRYLVKRTGEKVFLECVQDMDHENMFWYRQDPGLGLRLIYFSYDVKMKEKGDIPEGYSVSREKKERFSLILESASTNQTSMYLCASRLTGSEKLFFGSGTQLSVL.

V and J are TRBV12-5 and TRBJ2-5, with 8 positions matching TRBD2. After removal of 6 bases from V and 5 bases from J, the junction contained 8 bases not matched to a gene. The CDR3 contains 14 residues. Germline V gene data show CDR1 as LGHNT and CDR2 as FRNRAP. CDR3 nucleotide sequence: TGTGCTAGTGGCCCGAGCGGGAGTGGGGAGACCCAGTACTTC. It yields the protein CASGPSGSGETQYF.

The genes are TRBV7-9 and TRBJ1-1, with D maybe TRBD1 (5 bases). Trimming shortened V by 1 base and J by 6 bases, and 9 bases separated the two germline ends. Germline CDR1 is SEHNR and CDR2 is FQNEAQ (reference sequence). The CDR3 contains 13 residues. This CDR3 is CASSLGGEAEAFF. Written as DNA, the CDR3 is TGTGCCAGCAGCTTAGGGGGGGAGGCTGAAGCTTTCTTT.

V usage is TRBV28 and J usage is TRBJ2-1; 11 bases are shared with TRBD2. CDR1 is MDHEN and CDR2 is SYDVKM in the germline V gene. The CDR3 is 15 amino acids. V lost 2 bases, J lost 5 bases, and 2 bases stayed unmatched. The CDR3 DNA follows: TGTGCCAGCAGTTTAATAGCGGGAGGGAACAATGAGCAGTTCTTC. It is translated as CASSLIAGGNNEQFF.

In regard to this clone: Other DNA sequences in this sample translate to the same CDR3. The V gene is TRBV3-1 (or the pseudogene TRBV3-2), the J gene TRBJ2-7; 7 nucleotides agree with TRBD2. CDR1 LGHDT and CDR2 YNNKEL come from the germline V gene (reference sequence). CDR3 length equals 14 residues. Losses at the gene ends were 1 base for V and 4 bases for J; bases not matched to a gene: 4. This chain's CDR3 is CASSQGGGSYEQYF. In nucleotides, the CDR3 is TGTGCCAGCAGCCAAGGCGGGGGTAGTTACGAGCAGTACTTC.

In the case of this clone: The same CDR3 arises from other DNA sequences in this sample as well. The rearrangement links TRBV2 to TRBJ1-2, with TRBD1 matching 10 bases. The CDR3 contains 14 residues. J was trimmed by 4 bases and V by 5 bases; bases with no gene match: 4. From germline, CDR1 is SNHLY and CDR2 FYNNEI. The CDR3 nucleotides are TGTGCCAGCAGTAGACAGGGGGCAGGCTATGGCTACACCTTC. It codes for CASSRQGAGYGYTF.

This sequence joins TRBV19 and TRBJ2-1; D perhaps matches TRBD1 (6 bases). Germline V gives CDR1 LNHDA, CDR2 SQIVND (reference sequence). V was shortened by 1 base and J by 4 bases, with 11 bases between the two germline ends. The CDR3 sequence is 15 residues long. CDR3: CASSIGDTIYNEQFF. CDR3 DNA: TGTGCCAGTAGTATAGGGGACACAATTTACAATGAGCAGTTCTTC.

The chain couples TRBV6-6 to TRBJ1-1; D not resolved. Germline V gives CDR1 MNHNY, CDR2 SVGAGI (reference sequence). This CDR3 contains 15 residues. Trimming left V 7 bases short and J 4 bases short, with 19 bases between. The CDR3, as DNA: TGTGCCAGCACCAAGACCGGAGAGGGTGTCACTGAAGCTTTCTTT. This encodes CASTKTGEGVTEAFF.

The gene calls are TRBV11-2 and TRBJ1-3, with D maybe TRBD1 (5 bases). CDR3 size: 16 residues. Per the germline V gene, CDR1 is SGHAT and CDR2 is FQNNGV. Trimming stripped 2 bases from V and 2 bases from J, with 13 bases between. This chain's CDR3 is CASSLHPREPGNTIYF. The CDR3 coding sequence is TGTGCCAGCAGCTTACACCCCAGGGAACCTGGAAACACCATATATTTT.

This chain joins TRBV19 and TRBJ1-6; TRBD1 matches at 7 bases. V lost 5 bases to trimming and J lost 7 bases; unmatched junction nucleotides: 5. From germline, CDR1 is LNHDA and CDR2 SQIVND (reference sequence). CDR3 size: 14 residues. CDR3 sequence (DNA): TGTGCCAGTAGTGTCCGGGACAGCAATTCACCCCTCCACTTT. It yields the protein CASSVRDSNSPLHF.

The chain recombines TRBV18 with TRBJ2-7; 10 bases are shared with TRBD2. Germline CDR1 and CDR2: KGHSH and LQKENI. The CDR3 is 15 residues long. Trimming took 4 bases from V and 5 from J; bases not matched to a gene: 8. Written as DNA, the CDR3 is TGTGCCAGCTCACAGCTAGCGGGAGTAATCCACGAGCAGTACTTC. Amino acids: CASSQLAGVIHEQYF.

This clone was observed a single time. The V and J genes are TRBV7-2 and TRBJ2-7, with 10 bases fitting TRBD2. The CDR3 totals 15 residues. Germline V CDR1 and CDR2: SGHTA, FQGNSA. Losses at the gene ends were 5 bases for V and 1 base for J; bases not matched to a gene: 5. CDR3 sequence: CASSTIAGGSYEQYF. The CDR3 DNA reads TGTGCCAGCAGCACTATAGCGGGAGGTTCCTACGAGCAGTACTTC.

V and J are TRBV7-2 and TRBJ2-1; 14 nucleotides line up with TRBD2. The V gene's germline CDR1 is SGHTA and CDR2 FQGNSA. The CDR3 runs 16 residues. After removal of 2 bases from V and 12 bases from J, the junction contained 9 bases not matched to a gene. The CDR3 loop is CASSLYPTSGGAGQFF. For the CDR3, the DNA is TGTGCCAGCAGCTTATACCCGACTAGCGGGGGGGCCGGGCAGTTCTTC.

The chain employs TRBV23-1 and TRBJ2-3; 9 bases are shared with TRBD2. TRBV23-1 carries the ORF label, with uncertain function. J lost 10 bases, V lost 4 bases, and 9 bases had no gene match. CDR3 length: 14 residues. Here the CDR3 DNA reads TGCGCCAGCAGTCCCTGTGGCGGGGGGGGAGCGCAGTATTTT. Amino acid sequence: CASSPCGGGGAQYF.

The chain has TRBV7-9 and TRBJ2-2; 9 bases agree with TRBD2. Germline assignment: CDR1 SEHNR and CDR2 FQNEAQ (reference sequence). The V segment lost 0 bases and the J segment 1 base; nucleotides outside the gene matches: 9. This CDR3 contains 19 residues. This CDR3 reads CASSLAHSRLAENTGELFF. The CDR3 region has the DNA TGTGCCAGCAGCTTAGCGCATTCGAGACTAGCGGAGAACACCGGGGAGCTGTTTTTT.

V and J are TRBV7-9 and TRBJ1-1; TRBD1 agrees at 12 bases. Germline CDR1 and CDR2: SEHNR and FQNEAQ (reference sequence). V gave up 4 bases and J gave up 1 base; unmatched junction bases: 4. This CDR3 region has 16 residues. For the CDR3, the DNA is TGTGCCAGCAGCTCCGGGACAGGGGGCCGGAACACTGAAGCTTTCTTT. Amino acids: CASSSGTGGRNTEAFF.

CDR3 coding DNA: TGTGCCAGCAGCCAAGCGCACCAGTTGAACACTGAAGCTTTCTTT. It yields the protein CASSQAHQLNTEAFF. This rearrangement joins TRBV3-1 (or the pseudogene TRBV3-2) to TRBJ1-1; D ambiguous. Looked up from germline, CDR1 is LGHDT and CDR2 is YNNKEL (reference sequence). The CDR3 covers 15 residues. Between the trimmed V and J ends, which lost 1 base and 0 bases, there was a span of 9 bases.

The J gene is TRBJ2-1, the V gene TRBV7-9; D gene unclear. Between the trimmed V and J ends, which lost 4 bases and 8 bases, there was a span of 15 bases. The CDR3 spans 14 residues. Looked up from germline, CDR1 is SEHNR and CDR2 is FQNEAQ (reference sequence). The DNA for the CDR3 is TGTGCCAGCAGCTCCCTGCTCGACGCGGATGAGCAGTTCTTC. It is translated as CASSSLLDADEQFF.